This T cell receptor beta chain comes out of a study of shared clonotypes between healthy human individuals. Study at large: Each donor contributed plates that comprised three CD4 naive, three CD4 memory, two CD8 naive and one CD8 memory.

Germline V gene lookup returns CDR1 MGHRA and CDR2 YSYEKL. Trimming removed 0 bases from V and 3 bases from J, with 9 bases in between. This CDR3 spans 14 amino acids. With respect to this clone: Its antigen is unknown.

Sequenced by immunoSEQ multiplex PCR; TCRdb stores in-frame clones only, minus some. The data show 600,000 to 750,000 clones, 72% seen once. Overall study findings and caveats: When naive CD4 clonotypes were compared across four donors, 4% to 6.5% were shared. The generation probabilities recorded for non-shared clonotypes fell below those of clonotypes shared by all four donors.

This chain joins TRBV4-1 and TRBJ2-7; D remains unclear. The TCR comes from a woman in her twenties or thirties in good health. Sequencing was carried out using memory CD4+ T cells sorted from blood. The subset is: CD45RA-negative fraction. CDR3 DNA: TGCGCCAGCAGCCAAGAATTACAGCTCTACGAGCAGTACTTC. Its protein is CASSQELQLYEQYF.